This T cell receptor beta chain was captured by sequencing in a study of T cells in localized non-small cell lung cancer. Study-wide points: Appearance in adjacent lung was seen for a median approximately 59 of the top 100 tumor clones. Tumor showed lower T cell clonality than uninvolved adjacent lung, where it was highest.

This clone is termed large. The antigen is not known. Germline lookup yields CDR1 SGHNT and CDR2 YENEEA. The CDR3 consists of 16 residues. V lost 2 bases to trimming and J lost 5 bases; unmatched junction nucleotides: 5. Only in-frame clones appear in the TCRdb table, and some are missing; sequencing was by immunoSEQ multiplex PCR. The data hold fewer than 2,000 clones, with 31% observed a single time. The V gene is TRBV11-3, the J gene TRBJ2-7, with 14 bases fitting TRBD2. The sequenced sample was lung tumor tissue, obtained before any cancer treatment. The receptor comes from a man aged 35-75 years with stage II lung adenocarcinoma. The CDR3 DNA reads TGTGCCAGCAGCTTAAGGGGGACTAGCGGGAGCCACGAGCAGTACTTC. Residues: CASSLRGTSGSHEQYF. The whole variable domain, filled in from reference TRBV11-3 and TRBJ2-7, reads EAGVVQSPRYKIIEKKQPVAFWCNPISGHNTLYWYLQNLGQGPELLIRYENEEAVDDSQLPKDRFSAERLKGVDSTLKIQPAELGDSAVYLCASSLRGTSGSHEQYFGPGTRLTVT.